The 25 T cell receptor beta chains given below trace back to one sample, sequenced in a study of cytomegalovirus exposure and HLA in healthy donors. PCR used 60 Vbeta primers and 13 Jbeta primers. Data came from immunoSEQ multiplex PCR; TCRdb stores just in-frame clones and leaves some out. The sample carries about 90,000 clones, around 64% recorded once. The sample was PBMCs. All receptors derive from a man aged 25 to 40 in good health and CMV-seronegative.

The CDR3, as DNA: TGCAGCGCTGCCATAGAAAGTCGGGGGGCGAACACTGAAGCTTTCTTT. It yields the protein CSAAIESRGANTEAFF. The chain couples TRBV29-1 to TRBJ1-1; maybe TRBD1 (6 bases). Germline CDR1 and CDR2: SQVTM and ANQGSEA. This CDR3 is 16 amino acids long. The V gene lost 7 bases and the J gene lost 1 base, with 22 bases spanning the gap.

The chain has TRBV28 and TRBJ1-2; D not resolved. Germline lookup yields CDR1 MDHEN and CDR2 SYDVKM. With 10 bases removed from V and 8 bases from J, the gap between germline ends came to 14 bases. The CDR3 consists of 11 residues. CDR3 DNA: TGTGCCACCTCCGGGTGGTCGGGCTACACCTTC. Protein: CATSGWSGYTF.

The V call is TRBV4-2, the J call TRBJ2-3; TRBD2 agrees at 10 bases. J gave up 6 bases and V 0 bases, and 6 bases lay outside the gene matches. The CDR3 spans 16 residues. Germline assignment: CDR1 LGHNA and CDR2 YNFKEQ. The DNA for the CDR3 is TGTGCCAGCAGCCAAGATTCCAGCGGGGGGGCGGATACGCAGTATTTT. Translating it yields CASSQDSSGGADTQYF.

V gene TRBV19 combines with J gene TRBJ2-5, with D tentatively TRBD1 (5 bases). The CDR3 extends over 13 amino acids. CDR1 and CDR2 (germline): LNHDA, SQIVND (reference sequence). V lost 6 bases and J lost 2, with 10 bases in between. CDR3 in amino acids: CASRPTAQETQYF. The CDR3 region has the DNA TGTGCCAGTAGACCGACAGCTCAAGAGACCCAGTACTTC.

This chain joins TRBV5-1 and TRBJ1-2; perhaps TRBD1 as D (6 bases). There are 15 residues in the CDR3. Germline loops: CDR1 SGHRS, CDR2 YFSETQ. V was shortened by 0 bases and J by 6 bases, with 15 bases between the two germline ends. The CDR3 DNA is TGCGCCAGCAGCTTGGCAGGCAGGGGAACCGATGGCTACACCTTC. It codes for CASSLAGRGTDGYTF. Complete variable domain (other parts from reference TRBV5-1 and TRBJ1-2): KAGVTQTPRYLIKTRGQQVTLSCSPISGHRSVSWYQQTPGQGLQFLFEYFSETQRNKGNFPGRFSGRQFSNSRSEMNVSTLELGDSALYLCASSLAGRGTDGYTFGSGTRLTVV.

The chain combines TRBV7-9 with TRBJ1-5, with D possibly being TRBD1 (5 bases). This CDR3 region has 16 residues. Germline V gene data show CDR1 as SEHNR and CDR2 as FQNEAQ (reference sequence). Deletions cut 5 bases from V and 4 bases from J, with 18 bases between. This CDR3 reads CASSEAGGGWNQPQHF. CDR3 in DNA: TGTGCCAGCAGCGAGGCGGGCGGGGGTTGGAATCAGCCCCAGCATTTT.

This clone is a singleton in its sample. The chain links TRBV18 to TRBJ1-1; TRBD1 is a possible D gene (6 bases). Trimming cost V 6 bases and J 7 bases, with 12 bases left between them. The CDR3 is 12 amino acids. Germline V gives CDR1 KGHSH, CDR2 LQKENI. The CDR3 sequence is CASSRQELEAFF. CDR3 coding DNA: TGTGCCAGCTCCCGACAGGAACTTGAAGCTTTCTTT.

The V gene is TRBV29-1, the J gene TRBJ2-7; 8 bases agree with TRBD2. Germline trimming cut 3 bases from V and 2 bases from J; bases unmatched to any gene: 6. The CDR3 loop spans 14 amino acids. Germline-derived CDR1 and CDR2 are SQVTM and ANQGSEA. CDR3 protein: CSVEGVAGPYEQYF. The CDR3 nucleotides are TGCAGCGTTGAGGGGGTAGCGGGACCCTACGAGCAGTACTTC.

The J gene is TRBJ2-5, the V gene TRBV4-1; 9 nucleotides align to TRBD1. Germline lookup yields CDR1 MGHRA and CDR2 YSYEKL. Unmatched junction bases numbered 3, after V lost 3 bases and J lost 4 bases. CDR3 size: 14 residues. The CDR3 is CASSHLQGAETQYF. In nucleotides, the CDR3 is TGCGCCAGCAGCCACTTACAGGGGGCAGAGACCCAGTACTTC.

The chain couples TRBV5-1 to TRBJ1-6; D not certain. The CDR3 loop spans 14 amino acids. V lost 4 bases and J lost 5, with 10 bases in between. Per the germline V gene, CDR1 is SGHRS and CDR2 is YFSETQ. CDR3 loop: CASSPGVNNSPLHF. CDR3 bases: TGCGCCAGCAGCCCCGGGGTAAATAATTCACCCCTCCACTTT.

Notes on this clone: At one boundary the junction diverges from the germline segment, which might be a read error. This rearrangement joins TRBV4-2 to TRBJ1-1, with D possibly TRBD1 on 5 matching bases. The CDR3 contains 14 residues. Germline CDR1 and CDR2: LGHNA and YNFKEQ. The CDR3 nucleotides are TGTGCCAGCACCCAAGGCGGGGGTGGCACTGAAGCTTTCTTT. This encodes CASTQGGGGTEAFF.

The chain couples TRBV12-5 to TRBJ2-3; D is uncertain. CDR1 is LGHNT, CDR2 FRNRAP, per germline. This CDR3 has 14 residues. The V end lost 1 base, the J end lost 4 bases, and 9 bases lay between the germline ends. CDR3 protein: CASGLGFESDTQYF. As DNA, the CDR3 is TGTGCTAGTGGTTTGGGTTTTGAGTCAGATACGCAGTATTTT.

This rearrangement joins TRBV5-1 to TRBJ1-4; D remains ambiguous. Per germline, CDR1 SGHRS and CDR2 YFSETQ. CDR3 size: 16 residues. Deletions cut 0 bases from V and 5 bases from J, with 14 bases between. CDR3 DNA: TGCGCCAGCAGCTTGGGGTACGACGGAGTAAATGAAAAACTGTTTTTT. Amino acids: CASSLGYDGVNEKLFF.

The rearrangement joins TRBV7-2 to TRBJ2-7; 11 bases agree with TRBD2. The CDR3 sequence is 14 residues long. J lost 7 bases, V lost 1 base, and 3 bases had no gene match. Germline CDR1 reads SGHTA; CDR2 reads FQGNSA. The CDR3 DNA reads as TGTGCCAGCAGCTTAGGTAGCGGGAGGGTGGAGCAGTACTTC. Translation: CASSLGSGRVEQYF. The full variable domain, in which reference TRBV7-2 and TRBJ2-7 provide the parts outside the CDR3, is GAGVSQSPSNKVTEKGKDVELRCDPISGHTALYWYRQSLGQGLEFLIYFQGNSAPDKSGLPSDRFSAERTGGSVSTLTIQRTQQEDSAVYLCASSLGSGRVEQYFGPGTRLTVT.

A few counts support this clone. The chain is built from TRBV4-1 and TRBJ2-1; 7 nucleotides agree with TRBD2. V lost 5 bases to trimming and J lost 9 bases; unmatched junction nucleotides: 10. CDR1 is MGHRA, CDR2 YSYEKL, per germline. The CDR3 consists of 14 residues. The CDR3, as DNA: TGCGCCAGCAGCGTAGCGGGCCTCGGGGGTGAGCAGTTCTTC. This translates into CASSVAGLGGEQFF.

The V gene is TRBV7-2, the J gene TRBJ2-3, with D tentatively TRBD1 (7 bases). Deletions cut 2 bases from V and 0 bases from J, with 18 bases between. The CDR3 has 18 residues. Germline CDR1 and CDR2: SGHTA and FQGNSA. In DNA, the CDR3 is TGTGCCAGCAGCTTAAGGCCCCGGGCAGGGGGGAGCACAGATACGCAGTATTTT. This translates into CASSLRPRAGGSTDTQYF.

This clone was seen more than once but under ten times. The V call is TRBV11-2, the J call TRBJ2-7, with TRBD1 matching over 7 bases. V was clipped by 6 bases and J by 2 bases; unmatched bases: 7. Germline lookup yields CDR1 SGHAT and CDR2 FQNNGV. The CDR3 covers 14 residues. CDR3 sequence: CASSSRDSTYEQYF. The CDR3 coding sequence is TGTGCCAGCAGTTCCCGGGACAGCACCTACGAGCAGTACTTC.

The chain uses TRBV2 and TRBJ2-2; the match to TRBD1 covers 7 bases. The junction had 16 bases not matched to a gene; V was cut back by 10 bases and J by 2 bases. The CDR3 sequence is 17 residues long. CDR1 and CDR2 (germline): SNHLY, FYNNEI. The CDR3 protein is CATNNRGEWLNTGELFF. CDR3 nucleotide sequence: TGTGCCACCAATAACAGGGGTGAATGGTTAAACACCGGGGAGCTGTTTTTT.

The chain has TRBV5-1 and TRBJ2-7, with D hard to call. The length of the CDR3 is 17 residues. The V end lost 0 bases, the J end lost 4 bases, and 20 bases lay between the germline ends. Germline values: CDR1 SGHRS, CDR2 YFSETQ. CDR3 in DNA: TGCGCCAGCAGCTTGGGGTTTCACACTACGACCACTTACGAGCAGTACTTC. It is translated as CASSLGFHTTTTYEQYF.

The count of this clone is one. The chain recombines TRBV6-6 with TRBJ1-3; TRBD1 is a possible D gene (5 bases). The ends were cut back, 0 bases at V and 0 bases at J, with 9 bases in the middle. The germline gives CDR1 MNHNY, CDR2 SVGAGI (reference sequence). CDR3 length: 16 residues. The CDR3 DNA is TGTGCCAGCAGTTACTCCCCCGGGGGCTCTGGAAACACCATATATTTT. Amino acids: CASSYSPGGSGNTIYF.

The chain uses TRBV7-2 and TRBJ2-7; TRBD2 matches 7 bases. V shed 5 bases and J 3 bases; nucleotides not matched to a gene: 7. Germline V gives CDR1 SGHTA, CDR2 FQGNSA. The CDR3 extends over 14 amino acids. DNA of the CDR3: TGTGCCAGCAGCCCAGCGGGGTCACTCTACGAGCAGTACTTC. Its protein product is CASSPAGSLYEQYF.

This clone was observed a few times. J is TRBJ2-5 and V is TRBV10-3; no clear D. The V end lost 0 bases, the J end lost 2 bases, and 10 bases lay between the germline ends. This CDR3 has 15 amino acids. Germline assignment: CDR1 ENHRY and CDR2 SYGVKD. The CDR3 nucleotides read TGTGCCATCAGTGAGTCGAGGCAGATGCAAGAGACCCAGTACTTC. This translates into CAISESRQMQETQYF.

The chain carries TRBV27 and TRBJ2-7; 8 bases map to TRBD2. In germline, CDR1 is MNHEY, CDR2 SMNVEV (reference sequence). This CDR3 has 16 amino acids. V was pared by 0 bases and J by 4 bases, with 8 bases of the junction left unmatched. The chain's CDR3 is CASSLSRLARDYEQYF. The DNA of the CDR3 is TGTGCCAGCAGTTTATCCCGACTAGCGAGGGATTACGAGCAGTACTTC.

The V and J genes are TRBV2 and TRBJ2-7, with 10 bases fitting TRBD1. CDR1 is SNHLY, CDR2 FYNNEI, per germline. V dropped 6 bases and J dropped 2; count of bases not matched to a gene: 7. The CDR3 totals 15 residues. The CDR3 DNA follows: TGTGCCAGCAGCCGGGACAGGGGAGCTCCCTACGAGCAGTACTTC. Protein product: CASSRDRGAPYEQYF.

For the CDR3, the DNA is TGTGCCAGCAGCTTAGACTTATACTATGGCTACACCTTC. It specifies CASSLDLYYGYTF. This chain uses TRBV7-8 with TRBJ1-2, with D hard to call. Trimming pared 1 base from V and 3 bases from J, leaving 6 bases between. The CDR3 has 13 residues. Germline CDR1 and CDR2: SGHVS and FQNEAQ.